What follows are 7 T cell receptor beta chains derived from one specimen sequenced in a study of cytomegalovirus exposure and HLA in healthy donors. Primers: 60 Vbeta forward and 13 Jbeta reverse. Data came from immunoSEQ multiplex PCR; TCRdb stores just in-frame clones and leaves some out. The table records around 190,000 clones, over 75% of them present only once. Material for sequencing was PBMCs. Every receptor here comes from a woman aged 50 to 60 in good health and CMV-seronegative.

The chain recombines TRBV15 with TRBJ2-7, with D possibly matching TRBD1 (6 bases). From germline, CDR1 is LNHNV and CDR2 YYDKDF (reference sequence). V was clipped by 4 bases and J by 3 bases, with 13 bases between them. The CDR3 covers 14 residues. In DNA, the CDR3 is TGTGCCACCAGCAAGCCCCAGGGGAACTACGAGCAGTACTTC. This gives the protein CATSKPQGNYEQYF.

The chain couples TRBV7-9 to TRBJ1-5; possible D gene TRBD1, 5 bases. Trimming took 6 bases from V and 0 from J, leaving 12 bases between them. The CDR3 covers 15 residues. Germline-derived CDR1 and CDR2 are SEHNR and FQNEAQ (reference sequence). The CDR3 region is CASSGGANSNQPQHF. Here the CDR3 DNA reads TGTGCCAGCAGTGGAGGGGCTAATAGCAATCAGCCCCAGCATTTT.

In nucleotides, the CDR3 is TGTGCCAGCAGCTATAAGGCGGGGGCTAGTAGCGGGCTTCTCACAGATACGCAGTATTTT. It yields the protein CASSYKAGASSGLLTDTQYF. The chain combines TRBV7-6 with TRBJ2-3; possible D gene TRBD2, 7 bases. V dropped 4 bases and J dropped 2 bases, with 28 bases sitting between them. CDR1 and CDR2 from the germline V gene are SGHVS and FNYEAQ. The CDR3 is 20 residues long.

V is TRBV15 and J is TRBJ1-5; D is unresolved. The CDR3 extends over 17 amino acids. V gave up 0 bases and J gave up 0 bases, with 12 bases separating them. CDR1 and CDR2 from the germline V gene are LNHNV and YYDKDF (reference sequence). The CDR3 DNA follows: TGTGCCACCAGCAGAGACCGCGGGTCTACTAGCAATCAGCCCCAGCATTTT. As protein: CATSRDRGSTSNQPQHF.

This clone was picked up a small number of times. The genes are TRBV7-9 and TRBJ2-7; 12 nucleotides match TRBD2. CDR3 length: 17 amino acids. The trim removed 5 bases at V and 6 bases at J, leaving 14 bases unmatched. CDR1 and CDR2 from the germline V gene are SEHNR and FQNEAQ (reference sequence). CDR3 in DNA: TGTGCCAGCAGCCCCACCCGTAGACTAGCGGGAGCCGGCGAGCAGTACTTC. It specifies CASSPTRRLAGAGEQYF.

This rearrangement joins TRBV19 to TRBJ1-5; a possible D gene is TRBD1 (6 bases). The CDR3 has 15 residues. CDR1 and CDR2 from the germline V gene are LNHDA and SQIVND (reference sequence). The V end lost 7 bases, the J end lost 0 bases, and 13 bases lay between the germline ends. CDR3 DNA: TGTGCCAGTACCTGGGACATATATAGCAATCAGCCCCAGCATTTT. Its protein is CASTWDIYSNQPQHF. Complete variable domain (other parts from reference TRBV19 and TRBJ1-5): DGGITQSPKYLFRKEGQNVTLSCEQNLNHDAMYWYRQDPGQGLRLIYYSQIVNDFQKGDIAEGYSVSREKKESFPLTVTSAQKNPTAFYLCASTWDIYSNQPQHFGDGTRLSIL.

J is TRBJ1-1 and V is TRBV11-2, with no clear D. V was pared by 2 bases and J by 7 bases, with 11 bases between. This CDR3 has 13 amino acids. The germline CDR1 and CDR2 sequences are SGHAT and FQNNGV. CDR3: CASSLFITREAFF. The CDR3 DNA sequence: TGTGCCAGCAGCTTATTTATAACACGTGAAGCTTTCTTT.